Given below is one TCR beta chain in context. Its antigen is currently not known. One base away there is no much larger clone; base qualities are not given. Whole blood was collected in K2EDTA tubes by collaborating institutions according to the institutions' own protocols. For TCRbeta analysis, collaborators shipped samples in one of three forms: frozen whole blood, isolated PBMCs, or DNA extracted from either of those sample types. The CDR3 numbers 14 residues from cysteine through phenylalanine. Just CDR3 DNA is preserved here, 42 bases in frame from base 1. Per the germline V gene, MNHEY is the CDR1 and SVGAGI is the CDR2. Trimming accounts for 6 bases at V and 1 base at J, while the number of junction bases matched to no gene is 5. This entry is derived from a study of blood T cell repertoires in COVID-19 (dated by TCRdb to 2018 to 2020). Background on the whole study: The collaborator samples originated in the United States, Italy and Spain and spanned the acute and convalescent phases of COVID-19. The prospective study material was composed of cDNA or gDNA derived from T cells, B-cell-depleted T cells, or PBMCs. Subjects who had been exposed to COVID-19, were actively infected with it, or had recovered from it provided the deeply sampled blood TCRbeta repertoires that made up the dataset. A freely available public database, intended as a resource for researchers studying the immune response to SARS-CoV-2, is where the repertoires were released. The samples were drawn from the first 160 participants of the ongoing ImmuneRACE study and from 950 to 1,500 subjects provided by 6 global collaborators. The sample metadata nearly always contained a de-identified subject ID, COVID-19 status, age in years and sex. HLA class I and class II types, where available, came from metadata supplied by the sample provider rather than from assay-based typing. Summary of the overall study and its limitations: The amount of clinical and demographic metadata varied by source and participant and was provided uncurated.

TCRbeta CDR3 regions were amplified from genomic DNA by means of the immunoSEQ Assay, a bias-controlled multiplex PCR. The original pipeline was this. Within the assay, amplification of reference gene primers was used to estimate how many nucleated cells each sample contained. To quantify the absolute abundance of each unique TCRbeta CDR3 rearrangement, sequence reads were collapsed and filtered. For each sample, productive Simpson clonality was calculated as the square root of Simpson's diversity index across productive rearrangements. Not all clones reach the TCRdb copy of this immuneACCESS table, which keeps in-frame sequences only. Checked studies attribute under half of the gap to unresolved V genes and leave the rest unexplained. Clone size and the V and J calls come from that table; the DNA yielded D and trimming. This sample is represented by around 130,000 clones; about four fifths of them were singletons. The ten largest clones capture 12% of the sample.

Here the chain combines TRBV6-5 and TRBJ1-1, and 7 junctional nucleotides match TRBD1. Sequenced sample: peripheral blood. This sequence was found in a human donor in a cohort sampled during active COVID-19. The CDR3 protein sequence reads: CASRPGQRNTEAFF. The nucleotide sequence is TGTGCCAGCAGACCGGGACAGAGGAACACTGAAGCTTTCTTT.